The 25 T cell receptor beta chains in this list originate from one sample, sequenced in a study of cytomegalovirus exposure and HLA in healthy donors. Amplification used 60 Vbeta primers and 13 Jbeta primers. Assay used: immunoSEQ multiplex PCR; TCRdb lists only in-frame clones, some missing. The table has some 150,000 clones, around two thirds seen once; the top ten hold less than 3%. Sequenced input: PBMCs. The source is a man aged 40-55 years in good health and CMV-seronegative.

This clone was counted only a few times. This sequence joins TRBV7-3 and TRBJ2-1, with 10 bases identical to TRBD2. From germline, CDR1 is SGHTA and CDR2 FQGTGA. The CDR3 has 16 residues. V trimming: 0 bases; J trimming: 5 bases; junction bases outside the gene matches: 4. CDR3 bases: TGTGCCAGCAGCTTAACGCGGACTAGCGGCGACAATGAGCAGTTCTTC. Amino acids: CASSLTRTSGDNEQFF.

This sequence joins TRBV9 and TRBJ1-4; D may be TRBD1 (5 bases). This CDR3 contains 14 residues. The ends were cut back, 5 bases at V and 1 base at J, with 9 bases in the middle. Looked up from germline, CDR1 is SGDLS and CDR2 is YYNGEE. CDR3 in DNA: TGTGCCAGCAGTCAGGGAATAACTAATGAAAAACTGTTTTTT. This encodes CASSQGITNEKLFF.

The gene calls are TRBV9 and TRBJ2-3; TRBD1 matches 8 bases. Germline CDR1 SGDLS, CDR2 YYNGEE. The CDR3 contains 15 residues. Trimming removed 0 bases from V and 6 bases from J; junction bases left unmatched: 6. The CDR3 is CASSVGQGAGDTQYF. For the CDR3, the DNA is TGTGCCAGCAGCGTAGGGCAGGGGGCCGGGGATACGCAGTATTTT.

V usage is TRBV4-2 and J usage is TRBJ2-1; D unclear. Germline V gene sequence: CDR1 LGHNA, CDR2 YNFKEQ. This CDR3 comprises 11 residues. Trimming left V 5 bases short and J 9 bases short, with 8 bases between. The CDR3 reads CASSSTGEQFF. CDR3 sequence (DNA): TGTGCCAGCAGCTCAACGGGTGAGCAGTTCTTC.

The rearrangement uses TRBV10-3 and TRBJ2-5, with TRBD2 identical over 13 bases. Losses at the gene ends were 5 bases for V and 3 bases for J; bases not matched to a gene: 0. Germline assignment: CDR1 ENHRY and CDR2 SYGVKD. This CDR3 has 14 residues. The CDR3 DNA is TGTGCCATCAGTACTAGCGGGGGGGAAGAGACCCAGTACTTC. Amino acids: CAISTSGGEETQYF.

This chain connects TRBV4-2 to TRBJ2-1, with TRBD2 matching 11 bases. This CDR3 has 17 amino acids. CDR1 is LGHNA, CDR2 YNFKEQ, per germline. The V gene end was trimmed by 4 bases and the J gene end by 6 bases; junction bases not matched to a gene: 11. The CDR3 DNA reads TGTGCCAGCAGCCCTAGGGTTACTAGCGGGGGTGGCAATGAGCAGTTCTTC. Its protein product is CASSPRVTSGGGNEQFF.

This sequence joins TRBV19 and TRBJ1-4; 7 positions agree with TRBD1. This CDR3 spans 15 amino acids. Germline values: CDR1 LNHDA, CDR2 SQIVND (reference sequence). The trim removed 6 bases at V and 7 bases at J, leaving 11 bases unmatched. CDR3 sequence (DNA): TGTGCCAGTAGCGCCCCGGGACAGCCACTTGAAAAACTGTTTTTT. This gives the protein CASSAPGQPLEKLFF.

This clone was found a few times. The chain joins TRBV28 to TRBJ1-4; D is ambiguous. V lost 5 bases and J lost 8, with 15 bases in between. CDR1 is MDHEN, CDR2 SYDVKM, per germline. This CDR3 comprises 14 residues. DNA of the CDR3: TGTGCCAGCAGTCCTCGCGGGGAATGGGAAAAACTGTTTTTT. Amino acid sequence: CASSPRGEWEKLFF.

The chain employs TRBV27 and TRBJ2-1; tentatively, D is TRBD1 (6 bases). Germline V gives CDR1 MNHEY, CDR2 SMNVEV (reference sequence). There are 15 residues in the CDR3. V was clipped by 2 bases and J by 2 bases, with 10 bases between them. The CDR3 region has the DNA TGTGCCAGCAGTTTAGCTAGACAGGCCTACAATGAGCAGTTCTTC. Its translation is CASSLARQAYNEQFF.

This chain uses TRBV7-2 with TRBJ2-7, with TRBD1 identical over 7 bases. With V trimmed by 5 bases and J by 2 bases, 9 bases remained unmatched. In germline, CDR1 is SGHTA, CDR2 FQGNSA. The CDR3 contains 15 residues. CDR3 coding DNA: TGTGCCAGCAGCACACAGGGGAGCTTCGCCTACGAGCAGTACTTC. This codes for CASSTQGSFAYEQYF.

This clone is a singleton in its sample. This sequence joins TRBV2 and TRBJ2-7, with 7 bases identical to TRBD1. The CDR3 length is 13 residues. The V gene end was trimmed by 8 bases and the J gene end by 3 bases; junction bases not matched to a gene: 7. The germline V gene encodes CDR1 SNHLY and CDR2 FYNNEI. CDR3 sequence: CASQPGQYYEQYF. DNA for the CDR3: TGTGCCAGCCAGCCGGGACAGTACTACGAGCAGTACTTC.

V usage is TRBV5-1 and J usage is TRBJ2-7; tentatively, D is TRBD1 (6 bases). Germline V lookup: CDR1 SGHRS, CDR2 YFSETQ. The CDR3 runs 13 residues. Trimming took off 1 base at V and 5 bases at J, with 10 bases between the two ends. DNA of the CDR3: TGCGCCAGCAGCTTGACAGGGTGGGACGAGCAGTACTTC. It is translated as CASSLTGWDEQYF. Based on the CDR3 plus reference TRBV5-1 and TRBJ2-7, the full variable domain is KAGVTQTPRYLIKTRGQQVTLSCSPISGHRSVSWYQQTPGQGLQFLFEYFSETQRNKGNFPGRFSGRQFSNSRSEMNVSTLELGDSALYLCASSLTGWDEQYFGPGTRLTVT.

The chain recombines TRBV6-5 with TRBJ2-5; the D gene is possibly TRBD2 (5 bases). V was cut by 6 bases and J by 5 bases, with 16 bases left in between. The CDR3 is made up of 14 amino acids. Germline V gene data show CDR1 as MNHEY and CDR2 as SVGAGI. CDR3 region: CASSNGVARETQYF. The CDR3 DNA reads TGTGCCAGCAGCAACGGGGTAGCGAGGGAGACCCAGTACTTC.

This clone was seen just once. V and J are TRBV7-7 and TRBJ2-2; 7 bases align to TRBD2. Germline CDR1 SSHAT, CDR2 FNYEAQ (reference sequence). Germline trimming cut 7 bases from V and 1 base from J; bases unmatched to any gene: 9. The CDR3 loop spans 16 amino acids. Written as DNA, the CDR3 is TGTGCCAGCAACCCCTCGGGGGGACTGAACACCGGGGAGCTGTTTTTT. This gives the protein CASNPSGGLNTGELFF.

The chain is built from TRBV27 and TRBJ2-3, with D unclear. The germline V gene has CDR1 MNHEY and CDR2 SMNVEV (reference sequence). The V end lost 6 bases, the J end lost 2 bases, and 9 bases lay between the germline ends. CDR3 length: 13 amino acids. CDR3: CASSHQSTDTQYF. In DNA, the CDR3 is TGTGCCAGCAGCCACCAGTCCACAGATACGCAGTATTTT.

The chain employs TRBV6-6 and TRBJ2-6; D may be TRBD1 (5 bases). From germline, CDR1 is MNHNY and CDR2 SVGAGI (reference sequence). Trimming shortened V by 10 bases and J by 0 bases, and 10 bases separated the two germline ends. CDR3 size: 14 residues. The CDR3 DNA reads as TGTGCCACTCAGGGTCTCTCTGGGGCCAACGTCCTGACTTTC. As protein: CATQGLSGANVLTF.

This clone was detected only a few times. The rearrangement joins TRBV5-4 to TRBJ2-2, with D possibly being TRBD1 (6 bases). The germline CDR1 and CDR2 sequences are SGHNT and YYREEE (reference sequence). This CDR3 has 15 residues. Trimming took off 2 bases at V and 2 bases at J, with 10 bases between the two ends. CDR3 DNA: TGTGCCAGCAGCTTCCCAGGGGACAACACCGGGGAGCTGTTTTTT. As protein: CASSFPGDNTGELFF.

This chain uses TRBV7-2 with TRBJ1-1; 8 nucleotides agree with TRBD1. This CDR3 spans 15 amino acids. Per the germline V gene, CDR1 is SGHTA and CDR2 is FQGNSA. The junction had 6 bases not matched to a gene; V was cut back by 5 bases and J by 1 base. CDR3 protein: CASSDPGTGNTEAFF. In nucleotides, the CDR3 is TGTGCCAGCAGCGACCCCGGGACAGGGAACACTGAAGCTTTCTTT.

V usage is TRBV5-4 and J usage is TRBJ2-3; D might be TRBD2 (7 bases). Per the germline V gene, CDR1 is SGHNT and CDR2 is YYREEE (reference sequence). V was trimmed by 4 bases and J by 2 bases, leaving 11 bases between them. The CDR3 consists of 14 residues. In nucleotides, the CDR3 is TGTGCCAGCAGCCCGGGGGGCTTCACAGATACGCAGTATTTT. This encodes CASSPGGFTDTQYF.

This clone was recorded a few times. This rearrangement joins TRBV4-1 to TRBJ1-2; TRBD1 matches 8 bases. In germline, CDR1 is MGHRA, CDR2 YSYEKL. The CDR3 is 16 residues long. V shed 3 bases and J 3 bases; nucleotides not matched to a gene: 9. CDR3 sequence: CASSQGPVDRDYGYTF. CDR3 nucleotides: TGCGCCAGCAGCCAGGGGCCTGTGGACAGGGACTATGGCTACACCTTC.

The chain carries TRBV6-5 and TRBJ1-6, with TRBD1 identical over 8 bases. The CDR3 is 14 amino acids. Unmatched junction bases numbered 6, after V lost 6 bases and J lost 8 bases. Germline V gives CDR1 MNHEY, CDR2 SVGAGI. Written as DNA, the CDR3 is TGTGCCAGCAGCCTCGACAGGGGTGATTCACCCCTCCACTTT. It specifies CASSLDRGDSPLHF.

J is TRBJ1-1 and V is TRBV21-1; the table calls TRBD1, which could not be checked here. TRBV21-1 is a documented pseudogene. This CDR3 has 15 residues. CDR3 bases: TGTGCCAGCAGCACACCGGGACAGGGGTCAACTGAAGCTTTCTTT. Protein sequence: CASSTPGQGSTEAFF.

This clone was observed a single time. The chain has TRBV7-9 and TRBJ1-2; no clear D gene. Trimming took 7 bases from V and 1 from J, leaving 10 bases between them. The CDR3 loop spans 13 amino acids. Per germline, CDR1 SEHNR and CDR2 FQNEAQ (reference sequence). In DNA, the CDR3 is TGTGCCAGCATCATCTCAGGTAACTATGGCTACACCTTC. Encoded protein: CASIISGNYGYTF.

The chain combines TRBV5-1 with TRBJ1-3; D unresolved. Germline V gene lookup returns CDR1 SGHRS and CDR2 YFSETQ. This CDR3 is 15 amino acids long. Deletions cut 1 base from V and 0 bases from J, with 8 bases between. CDR3 in amino acids: CASSLYSSSGNTIYF. DNA of the CDR3: TGCGCCAGCAGCTTGTACAGCTCCTCTGGAAACACCATATATTTT.

V usage is TRBV10-3 and J usage is TRBJ1-5; D is unresolved. The CDR3 has 17 amino acids. Looked up from germline, CDR1 is ENHRY and CDR2 is SYGVKD. V was shortened by 2 bases and J by 3 bases, with 17 bases between the two germline ends. The chain's CDR3 is CAISEARGLDSNQPQHF. The CDR3 DNA is TGTGCCATCAGTGAGGCACGAGGATTGGACTCCAATCAGCCCCAGCATTTT.